The clone carrying this TCR beta chain was seen only a few times. It was the library that attached unique molecular identifiers to individual cDNA molecules. TCRdb ran MiXCR on the RACE reads and lists one entry per CDR3 protein. The sample contains some 120,000 distinct CDR3 sequences, approximately 8.3% of which appear only once. Trimming pared 3 bases from V and 5 bases from J, leaving 10 bases between. This CDR3 spans 13 amino acids. Germline CDR1 is SEHNR and CDR2 is FQNEAQ (reference sequence). The data originate from a study of human T cells and chemical hapten exposure. Study context: Among samples, TCR yields varied mainly because of small differences in pooled library volume.

Time point denoted: healthy volunteer bleed at 2 weeks. Blood, whole and unfractionated, served as the source for total RNA extraction. The TCR comes from a male donor in good health. Some clones in this sample may be carry-over from other donors' samples. The chain is built from TRBV7-9 and TRBJ1-1; D is undetermined. The sequencing sample was made of whole blood. DNA of the CDR3: TGTGCCAGCAGCTTGGGGAAGTCGACTGAAGCTTTCTTT. Its protein product is CASSLGKSTEAFF.